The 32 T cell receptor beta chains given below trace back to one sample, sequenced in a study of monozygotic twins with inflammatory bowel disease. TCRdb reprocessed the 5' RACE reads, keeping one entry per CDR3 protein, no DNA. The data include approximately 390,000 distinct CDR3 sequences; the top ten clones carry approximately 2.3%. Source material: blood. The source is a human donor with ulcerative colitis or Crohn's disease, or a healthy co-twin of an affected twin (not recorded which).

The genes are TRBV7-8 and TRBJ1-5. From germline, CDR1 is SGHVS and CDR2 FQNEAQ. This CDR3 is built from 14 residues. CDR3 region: CASSFDLGRQPQHF.

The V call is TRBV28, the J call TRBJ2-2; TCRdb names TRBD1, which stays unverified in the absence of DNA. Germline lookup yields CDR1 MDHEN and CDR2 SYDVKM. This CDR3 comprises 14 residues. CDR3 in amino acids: CASFPRQGTGELFF.

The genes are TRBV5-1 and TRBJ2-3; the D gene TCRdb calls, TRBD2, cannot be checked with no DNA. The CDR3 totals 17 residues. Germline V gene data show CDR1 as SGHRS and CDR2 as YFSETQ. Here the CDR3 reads CASSLFRRETSTDTQYF.

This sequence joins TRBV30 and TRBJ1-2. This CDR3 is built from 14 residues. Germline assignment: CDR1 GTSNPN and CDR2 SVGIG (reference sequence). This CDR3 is CAWSVGMDGSGYTF.

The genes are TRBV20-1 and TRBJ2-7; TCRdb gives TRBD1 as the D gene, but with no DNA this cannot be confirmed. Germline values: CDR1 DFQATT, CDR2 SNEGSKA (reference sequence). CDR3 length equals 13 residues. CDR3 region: CSGGQGPNYEQYF.

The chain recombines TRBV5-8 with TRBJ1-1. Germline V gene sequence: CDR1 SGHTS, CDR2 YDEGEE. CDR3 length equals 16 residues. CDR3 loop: CASSLPLGHRNTEAFF.

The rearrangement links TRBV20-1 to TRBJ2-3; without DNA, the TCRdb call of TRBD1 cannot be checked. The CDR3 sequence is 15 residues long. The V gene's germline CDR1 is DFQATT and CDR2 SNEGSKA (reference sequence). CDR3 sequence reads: CSARSSGDRTDTQYF.

The CDR3 here is CASSLSSDGYEQYF. This chain joins TRBV7-9 and TRBJ2-7. The CDR3 consists of 14 residues. Germline CDR1 reads SEHNR; CDR2 reads FQNEAQ (reference sequence).

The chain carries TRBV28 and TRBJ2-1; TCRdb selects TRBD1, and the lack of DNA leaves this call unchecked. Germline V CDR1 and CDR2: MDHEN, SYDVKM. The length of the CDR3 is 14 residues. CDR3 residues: CASSTGQIYNEQFF.

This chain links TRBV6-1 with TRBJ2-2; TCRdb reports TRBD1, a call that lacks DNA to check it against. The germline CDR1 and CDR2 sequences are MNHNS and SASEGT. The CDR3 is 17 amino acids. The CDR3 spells CASSPNPGQWSGGELFF.

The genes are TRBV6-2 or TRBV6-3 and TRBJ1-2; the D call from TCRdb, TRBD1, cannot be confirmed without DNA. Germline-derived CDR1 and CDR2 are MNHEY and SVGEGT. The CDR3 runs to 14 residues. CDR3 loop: CASSLQGNIYGYTF.

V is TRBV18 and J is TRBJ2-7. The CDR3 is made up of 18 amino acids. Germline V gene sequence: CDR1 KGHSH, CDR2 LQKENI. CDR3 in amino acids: CASSPLSIRGSSSYEQYF.

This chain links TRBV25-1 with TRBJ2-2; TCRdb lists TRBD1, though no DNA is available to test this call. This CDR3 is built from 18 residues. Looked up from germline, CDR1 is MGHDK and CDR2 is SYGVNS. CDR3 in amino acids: CASSESPSGGKSTGELFF.

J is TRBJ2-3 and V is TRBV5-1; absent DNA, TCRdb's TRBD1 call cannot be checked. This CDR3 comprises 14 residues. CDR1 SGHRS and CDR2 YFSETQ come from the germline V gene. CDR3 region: CASSLTRPRDTQYF.

The CDR3 loop reads CASSYDEGPGTGELFF. The V call is TRBV6-5, the J call TRBJ2-2; there is no DNA to check the TCRdb D call of TRBD2. Germline V gene lookup returns CDR1 MNHEY and CDR2 SVGAGI. The CDR3 runs to 16 residues.

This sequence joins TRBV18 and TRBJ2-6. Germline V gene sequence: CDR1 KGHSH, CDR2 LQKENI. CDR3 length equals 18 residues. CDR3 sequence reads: CASSPRTIDNSGANVLTF.

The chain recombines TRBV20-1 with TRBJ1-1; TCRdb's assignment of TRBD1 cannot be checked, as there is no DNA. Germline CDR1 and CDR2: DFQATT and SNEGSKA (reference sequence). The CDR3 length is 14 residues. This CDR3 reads CSASWDSRNTEAFF.

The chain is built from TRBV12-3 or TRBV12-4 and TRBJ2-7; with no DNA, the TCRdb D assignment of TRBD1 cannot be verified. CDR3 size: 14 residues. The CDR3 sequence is CASSSRQGRNEQYF.

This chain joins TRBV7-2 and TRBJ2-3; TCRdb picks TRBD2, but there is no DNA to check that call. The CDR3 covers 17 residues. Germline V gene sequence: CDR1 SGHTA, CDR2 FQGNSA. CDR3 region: CASSFDGLAGEADTQYF.

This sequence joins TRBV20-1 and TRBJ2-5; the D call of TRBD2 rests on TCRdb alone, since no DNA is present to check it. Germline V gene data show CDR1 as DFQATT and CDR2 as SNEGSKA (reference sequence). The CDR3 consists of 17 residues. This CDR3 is CSAPGLAVAYQEETQYF.

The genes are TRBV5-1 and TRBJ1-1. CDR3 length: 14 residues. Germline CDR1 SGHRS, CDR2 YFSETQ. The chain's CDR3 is CASSHAVGNTEAFF.

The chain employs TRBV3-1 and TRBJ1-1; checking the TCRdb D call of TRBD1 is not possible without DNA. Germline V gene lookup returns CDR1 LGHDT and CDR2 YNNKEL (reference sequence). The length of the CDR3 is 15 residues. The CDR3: CASSQGDRGNTEAFF.

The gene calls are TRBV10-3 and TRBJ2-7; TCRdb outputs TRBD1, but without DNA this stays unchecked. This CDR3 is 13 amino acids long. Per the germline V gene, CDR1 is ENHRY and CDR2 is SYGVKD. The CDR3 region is CAISEFGGNEQYF.

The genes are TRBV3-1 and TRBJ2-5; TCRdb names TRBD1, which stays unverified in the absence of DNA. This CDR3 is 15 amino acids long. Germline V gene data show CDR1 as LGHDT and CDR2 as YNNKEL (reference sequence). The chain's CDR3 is CASSQDGQGWETQYF.

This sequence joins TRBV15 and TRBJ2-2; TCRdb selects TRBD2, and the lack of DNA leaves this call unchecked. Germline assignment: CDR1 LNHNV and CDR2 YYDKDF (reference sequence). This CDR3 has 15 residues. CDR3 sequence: CATSRLQGGPGELFF. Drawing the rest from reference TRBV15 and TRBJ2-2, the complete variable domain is DAMVIQNPRYQVTQFGKPVTLSCSQTLNHNVMYWYQQKSSQAPKLLFHYYDKDFNNEADTPDNFQSRRPNTSFCFLDIRSPGLGDTAMYLCATSRLQGGPGELFFGEGSRLTVL.

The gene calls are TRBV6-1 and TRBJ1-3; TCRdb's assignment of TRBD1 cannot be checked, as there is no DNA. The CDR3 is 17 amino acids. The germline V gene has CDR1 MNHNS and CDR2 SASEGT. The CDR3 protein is CASSADRRGAGGNTIYF.

CDR3 region: CASSPLGRGTGELFF. This chain joins TRBV10-1 and TRBJ2-2; absent DNA, TCRdb's TRBD2 call cannot be checked. There are 15 residues in the CDR3. Germline-derived CDR1 and CDR2 are WNHNN and SYGVQD (reference sequence).

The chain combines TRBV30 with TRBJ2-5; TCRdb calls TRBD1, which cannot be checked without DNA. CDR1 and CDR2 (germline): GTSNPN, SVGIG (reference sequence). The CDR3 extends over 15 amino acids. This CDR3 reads CAWTRGTTYQETQYF.

The chain's CDR3 is CASSNMNNEQFF. The chain has TRBV5-6 and TRBJ2-1. This CDR3 is built from 12 residues. Germline CDR1 reads SGHDT; CDR2 reads YYEEEE. The full variable domain, in which reference TRBV5-6 and TRBJ2-1 provide the parts outside the CDR3, is DAGVTQSPTHLIKTRGQQVTLRCSPKSGHDTVSWYQQALGQGPQFIFQYYEEEERQRGNFPDRFSGHQFPNYSSELNVNALLLGDSALYLCASSNMNNEQFFGPGTRLTVL.

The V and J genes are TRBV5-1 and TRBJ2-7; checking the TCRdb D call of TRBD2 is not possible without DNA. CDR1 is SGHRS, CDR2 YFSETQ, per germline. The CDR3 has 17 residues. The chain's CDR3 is CASSSEHGTANSYEQYF.

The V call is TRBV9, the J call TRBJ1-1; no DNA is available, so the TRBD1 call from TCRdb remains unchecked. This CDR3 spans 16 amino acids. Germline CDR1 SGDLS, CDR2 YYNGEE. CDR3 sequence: CASSVGQGAVNTEAFF.

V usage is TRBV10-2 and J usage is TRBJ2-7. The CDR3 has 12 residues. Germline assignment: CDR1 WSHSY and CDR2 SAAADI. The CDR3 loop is CASSDSFYEQYF.